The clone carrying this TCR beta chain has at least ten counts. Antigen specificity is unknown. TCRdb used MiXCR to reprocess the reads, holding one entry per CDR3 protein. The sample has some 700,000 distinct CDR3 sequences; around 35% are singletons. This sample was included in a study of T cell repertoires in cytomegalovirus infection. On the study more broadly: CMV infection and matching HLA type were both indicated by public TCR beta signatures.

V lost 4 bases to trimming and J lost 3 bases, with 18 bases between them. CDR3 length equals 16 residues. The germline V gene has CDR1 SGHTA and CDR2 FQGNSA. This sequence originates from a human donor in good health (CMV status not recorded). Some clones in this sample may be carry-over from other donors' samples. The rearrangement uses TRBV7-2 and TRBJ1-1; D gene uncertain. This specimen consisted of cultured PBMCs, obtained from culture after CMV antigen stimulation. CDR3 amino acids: CASSSQPLPLDTEAFF. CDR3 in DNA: TGTGCCAGCAGCTCACAACCCCTCCCACTGGACACTGAAGCTTTCTTT.